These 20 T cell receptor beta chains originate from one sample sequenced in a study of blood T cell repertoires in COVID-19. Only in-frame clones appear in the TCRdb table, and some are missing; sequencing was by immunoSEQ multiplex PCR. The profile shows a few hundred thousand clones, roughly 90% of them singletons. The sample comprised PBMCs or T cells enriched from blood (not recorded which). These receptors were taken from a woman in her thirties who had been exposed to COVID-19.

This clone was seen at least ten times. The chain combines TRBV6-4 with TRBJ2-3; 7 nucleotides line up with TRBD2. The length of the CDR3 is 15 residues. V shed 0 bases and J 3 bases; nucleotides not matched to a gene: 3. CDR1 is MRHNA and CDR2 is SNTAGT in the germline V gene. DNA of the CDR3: TGTGCCAGCAGTGACTCGGTGGGAGGGACAGATACGCAGTATTTT. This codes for CASSDSVGGTDTQYF.

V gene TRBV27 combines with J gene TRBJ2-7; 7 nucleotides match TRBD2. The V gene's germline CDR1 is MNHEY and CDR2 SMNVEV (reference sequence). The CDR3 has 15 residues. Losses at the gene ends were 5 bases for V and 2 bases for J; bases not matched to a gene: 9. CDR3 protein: CASSPHSRGAYEQYF. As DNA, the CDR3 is TGTGCCAGCAGTCCACACTCACGGGGGGCCTACGAGCAGTACTTC.

DNA for the CDR3: TGTGCCAGCAGTGCAGGACTAGCGGGGTACGAGCAGTACTTC. Protein sequence: CASSAGLAGYEQYF. This sequence joins TRBV28 and TRBJ2-7, with TRBD2 matching 12 bases. The trim removed 5 bases at V and 4 bases at J, leaving 3 bases unmatched. This CDR3 has 14 residues. The germline V gene has CDR1 MDHEN and CDR2 SYDVKM. The complete variable domain, with remaining parts taken from reference TRBV28 and TRBJ2-7, reads DVKVTQSSRYLVKRTGEKVFLECVQDMDHENMFWYRQDPGLGLRLIYFSYDVKMKEKGDIPEGYSVSREKKERFSLILESASTNQTSMYLCASSAGLAGYEQYFGPGTRLTVT.

The CDR3 region is CASSLAHPGRAFF. CDR3 DNA sequence: TGTGCCAGCAGTTTAGCGCATCCAGGGAGGGCTTTCTTT. V is TRBV12-3 or TRBV12-4 and J is TRBJ1-1; a possible D gene is TRBD1 (5 bases). Trimming removed 0 bases from V and 11 bases from J, with 13 bases in between. The CDR3 spans 13 residues.

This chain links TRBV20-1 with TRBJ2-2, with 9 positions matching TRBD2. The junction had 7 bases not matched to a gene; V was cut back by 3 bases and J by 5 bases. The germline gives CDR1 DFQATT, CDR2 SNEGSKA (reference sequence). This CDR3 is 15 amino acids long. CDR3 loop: CSASWLAGHTGELFF. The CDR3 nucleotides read TGCAGTGCTAGTTGGCTAGCGGGGCATACCGGGGAGCTGTTTTTT.

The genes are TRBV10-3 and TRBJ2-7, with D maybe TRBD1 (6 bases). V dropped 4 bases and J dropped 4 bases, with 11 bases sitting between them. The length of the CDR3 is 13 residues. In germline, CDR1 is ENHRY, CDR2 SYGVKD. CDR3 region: CAISGQGSYEQYF. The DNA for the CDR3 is TGTGCCATCAGTGGCCAGGGGTCGTACGAGCAGTACTTC.

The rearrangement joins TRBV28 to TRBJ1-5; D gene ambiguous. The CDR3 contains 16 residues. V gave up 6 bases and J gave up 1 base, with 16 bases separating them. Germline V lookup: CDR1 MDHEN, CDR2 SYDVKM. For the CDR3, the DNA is TGTGCCAGCAGCCCCGCCCTAGCCACCAGCAATCAGCCCCAGCATTTT. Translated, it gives CASSPALATSNQPQHF.

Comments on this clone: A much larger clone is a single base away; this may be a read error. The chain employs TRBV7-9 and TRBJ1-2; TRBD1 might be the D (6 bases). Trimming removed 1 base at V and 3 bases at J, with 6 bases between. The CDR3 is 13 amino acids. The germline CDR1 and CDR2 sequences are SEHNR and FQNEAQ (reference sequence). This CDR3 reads CASSLGTDYGYTF. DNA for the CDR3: TGTGCCAGCAGCTTAGGGACAGACTATGGCTACACCTTC. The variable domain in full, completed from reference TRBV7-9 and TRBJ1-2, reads DTGVSQNPRHKITKRGQNVTFRCDPISEHNRLYWYRQTLGQGPEFLTYFQNEAQLEKSRLLSDRFSAERPKGSFSTLEIQRTEQGDSAMYLCASSLGTDYGYTFGSGTRLTVV.

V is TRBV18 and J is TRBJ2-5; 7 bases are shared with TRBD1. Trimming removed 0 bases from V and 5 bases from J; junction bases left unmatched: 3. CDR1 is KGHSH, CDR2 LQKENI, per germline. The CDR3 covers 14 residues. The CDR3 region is CASSPPTRGETQYF. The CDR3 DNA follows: TGTGCCAGCTCACCACCCACCAGGGGGGAGACCCAGTACTTC.

The DNA for the CDR3 is TGTGCCAGCAGCCCCCGGTCGGGGTCCTATGGCTACACCTTC. It specifies CASSPRSGSYGYTF. The chain combines TRBV9 with TRBJ1-2; D gene ambiguous. Trimming pared 4 bases from V and 4 bases from J, leaving 14 bases between. Germline V gene data show CDR1 as SGDLS and CDR2 as YYNGEE. CDR3 length: 14 amino acids.

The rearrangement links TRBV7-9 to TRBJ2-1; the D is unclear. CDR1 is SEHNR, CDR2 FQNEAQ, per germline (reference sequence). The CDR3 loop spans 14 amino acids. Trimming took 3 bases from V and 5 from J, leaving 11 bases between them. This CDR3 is CASSLLSENNEQFF. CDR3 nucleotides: TGTGCCAGCAGCTTGTTGTCAGAAAACAATGAGCAGTTCTTC.

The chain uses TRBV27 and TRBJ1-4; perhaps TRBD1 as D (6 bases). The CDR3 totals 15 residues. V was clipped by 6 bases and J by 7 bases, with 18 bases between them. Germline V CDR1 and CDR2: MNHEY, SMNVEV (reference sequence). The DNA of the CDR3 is TGTGCCAGCAGGAATTACAGGGTTAAGGGTGAAAAACTGTTTTTT. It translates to CASRNYRVKGEKLFF.

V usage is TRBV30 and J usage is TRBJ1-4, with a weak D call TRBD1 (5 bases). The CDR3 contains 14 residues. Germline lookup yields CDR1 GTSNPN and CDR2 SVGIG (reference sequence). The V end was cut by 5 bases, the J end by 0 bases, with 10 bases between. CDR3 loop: CAWDDSATNEKLFF. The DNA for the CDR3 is TGTGCCTGGGACGACAGTGCAACTAATGAAAAACTGTTTTTT.

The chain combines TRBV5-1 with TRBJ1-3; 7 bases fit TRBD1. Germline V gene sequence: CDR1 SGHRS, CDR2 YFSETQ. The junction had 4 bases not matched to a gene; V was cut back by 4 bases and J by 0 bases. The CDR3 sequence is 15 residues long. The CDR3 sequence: CASSPGQLSGNTIYF. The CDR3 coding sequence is TGCGCCAGCAGCCCGGGACAGCTCTCTGGAAACACCATATATTTT. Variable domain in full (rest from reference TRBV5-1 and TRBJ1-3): KAGVTQTPRYLIKTRGQQVTLSCSPISGHRSVSWYQQTPGQGLQFLFEYFSETQRNKGNFPGRFSGRQFSNSRSEMNVSTLELGDSALYLCASSPGQLSGNTIYFGEGSWLTVV.

The CDR3 nucleotides are TGTGCCAGCAGCCCCTCCCTGGGCCTCGGGGATTCACCCCTCCACTTT. Translation: CASSPSLGLGDSPLHF. The chain combines TRBV7-9 with TRBJ1-6; no clear D. Trimming stripped 5 bases from V and 8 bases from J, with 19 bases between. This CDR3 is 16 amino acids long. Germline values: CDR1 SEHNR, CDR2 FQNEAQ (reference sequence).

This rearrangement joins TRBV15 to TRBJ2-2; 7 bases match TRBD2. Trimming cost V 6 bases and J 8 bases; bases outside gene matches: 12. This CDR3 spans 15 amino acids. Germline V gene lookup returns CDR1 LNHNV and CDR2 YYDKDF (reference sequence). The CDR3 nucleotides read TGTGCCACCAGAAGCTCGGCGGGAGTCGTAGGGGAGCTGTTTTTT. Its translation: CATRSSAGVVGELFF.

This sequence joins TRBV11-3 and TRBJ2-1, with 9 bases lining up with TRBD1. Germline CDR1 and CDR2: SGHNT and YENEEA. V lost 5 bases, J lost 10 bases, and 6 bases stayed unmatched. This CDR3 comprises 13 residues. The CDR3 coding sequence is TGTGCCAGCAGCACGGACAGGGGAGACGAGCAGTTCTTC. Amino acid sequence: CASSTDRGDEQFF.

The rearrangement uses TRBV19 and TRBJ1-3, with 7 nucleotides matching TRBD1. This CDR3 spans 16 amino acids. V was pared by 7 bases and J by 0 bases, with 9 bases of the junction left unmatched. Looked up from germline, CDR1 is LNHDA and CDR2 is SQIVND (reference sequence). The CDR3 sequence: CASKKPGQSSGNTIYF. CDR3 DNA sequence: TGTGCCAGTAAGAAACCGGGACAGAGCTCTGGAAACACCATATATTTT.

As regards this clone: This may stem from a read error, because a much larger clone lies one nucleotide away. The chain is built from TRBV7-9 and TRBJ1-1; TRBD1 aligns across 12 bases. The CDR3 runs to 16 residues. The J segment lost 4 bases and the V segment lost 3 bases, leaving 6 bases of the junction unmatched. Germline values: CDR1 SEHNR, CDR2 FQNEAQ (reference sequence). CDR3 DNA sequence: TGTGCCAGCAGCTTCGGGACAGGGGGCGGGGGCACTGAAGCTTTCTTT. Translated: CASSFGTGGGGTEAFF.

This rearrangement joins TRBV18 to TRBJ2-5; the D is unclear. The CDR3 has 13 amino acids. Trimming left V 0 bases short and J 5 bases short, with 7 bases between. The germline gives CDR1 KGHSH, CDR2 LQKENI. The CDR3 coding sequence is TGTGCCAGCTCACCACCGGTCGGGGAGACCCAGTACTTC. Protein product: CASSPPVGETQYF.